This TCR beta chain was identified in a study of radiation and T cells in renal cell carcinoma. Broader study findings: Top tumor clonotypes rose in blood 2 weeks post-radiation, then contracted.

TCRdb's copy holds only in-frame clones and misses some; the assay was immunoSEQ multiplex PCR. The profile shows over 120,000 clones, 75% to 90% of them singletons. V was shortened by 6 bases and J by 7 bases, with 19 bases between the two germline ends. Per the germline V gene, CDR1 is SEHNR and CDR2 is FQNEAQ (reference sequence). CDR3 length: 16 residues. This clone was recorded only once. Its antigen is unknown. Noted time point: blood 4 weeks post-SBRT, at nephrectomy. As for treatment: 15 Gy SBRT to primary tumor, nephrectomy 4 weeks later. Nephrectomy followed 15 Gy stereotactic body radiation by 4 weeks. Blood was sampled at baseline, 2 weeks and 4 weeks after SBRT. The patient's renal cell carcinoma had clear cell pathology.

This chain uses TRBV7-9 with TRBJ1-6; a possible D gene is TRBD1 (5 bases). The sample here was blood, taken from a patient whose treatment included radiotherapy and nephrectomy. The origin of this receptor is a woman aged 50 to 65 with renal cell carcinoma. CDR3 nucleotide sequence: TGTGCCAGCAGACCCCGAGCAGGGCTAACGAATTCACCCCTCCACTTT. It is translated as CASRPRAGLTNSPLHF.